This TCR beta chain emerged from a study of control samples from healthy donors and cancer patients. Sequencing used immunoSEQ multiplex PCR; TCRdb keeps in-frame clones, though not all of them. The profile shows 150,000 to 200,000 clones, around 92% of them singletons. Trimming stripped 1 base from V and 0 bases from J, with 9 bases between. This CDR3 is 14 amino acids long. Germline V CDR1 and CDR2: SQVTM, ANQGSEA. This clone was picked up one time. This chain uses TRBV29-1 with TRBJ1-1, with D uncertain. The origin of this receptor is a woman aged 40 to 50 in good health. What was sequenced was blood. In nucleotides, the CDR3 is TGCAGCGTTGAAGGGGCAGGACTGAACACTGAAGCTTTCTTT. Encoded protein: CSVEGAGLNTEAFF.